A single T cell receptor (beta chain) is shown here with its context. Its antigen remains undetermined. It has no much larger one-base neighbor in the sample; base qualities were not kept. The immunoSEQ Assay, a bias-controlled multiplex PCR, was used to amplify TCRbeta CDR3 regions from genomic DNA. In the authors' own workflow: The number of nucleated cells in each sample was estimated by amplification of reference gene primers within the assay. To quantify the absolute abundance of each unique TCRbeta CDR3 rearrangement, sequence reads were collapsed and filtered. For each sample, productive Simpson clonality was calculated as the square root of Simpson's diversity index across productive rearrangements. TCRdb stores this immuneACCESS table with in-frame sequences only. Part of the clones is absent; in the studies checked, under half of the shortfall reflects unresolved V genes, and no reason is known for the rest. That table is the source of V, J and clone size, and D and trimming were worked out from the DNA. The sample has tens of thousands of clones on record, roughly 85% of them singletons. 1.5% to 2% of the sample rests with the top ten.

Whole blood was collected in K2EDTA tubes by collaborating institutions according to the institutions' own protocols. For TCRbeta analysis, collaborators shipped samples in one of three forms: frozen whole blood, isolated PBMCs, or DNA extracted from either of those sample types. The sample belongs to a study of blood T cell repertoires in COVID-19 (dated by TCRdb to 2020 to 2021). Context from the whole study: The collaborator samples originated in the United States, Italy and Spain and spanned the acute and convalescent phases of COVID-19. Subjects who had been exposed to COVID-19, were actively infected with it, or had recovered from it provided the deeply sampled blood TCRbeta repertoires that made up the dataset. The repertoires were released in a freely available public database intended as a resource for research on the immune response to SARS-CoV-2. The samples were drawn from two sources: the first 160 participants of the ongoing ImmuneRACE study, and fewer than 1,500 subjects contributed by 6 global collaborators. Sample metadata almost always included a de-identified subject ID, COVID-19 status, age in years and sex. HLA class I and class II types, where available, came from metadata supplied by the sample provider rather than from assay-based typing. The prospective study material was composed of cDNA or gDNA derived from T cells, B-cell-depleted T cells, or PBMCs.

The germline V gene sets CDR1 to SGHTA and CDR2 to FQGNSA. The V end loses 4 bases and the J end loses 4 bases, and a stretch of 14 bases separates them. The CDR3 contains 14 residues, cysteine and phenylalanine counted. Kept here is only the CDR3 DNA, which spans 42 bases and is read in frame from base 1. On the study overall, not on this receptor specifically: How much clinical and demographic metadata was included differed by source and by participant, and the metadata was provided uncurated.

The chain links TRBV7-2 with TRBJ2-7, with TRBD2 tentatively as D gene (6 bases match). Sample: peripheral blood. The sequence was obtained from a man younger than 45 with acute or convalescent COVID-19. The nucleotides are TGTGCCAGCAGCTCCCGGGCGGGGAGGTACGAGCAGTACTTC. It translates to CASSSRAGRYEQYF.